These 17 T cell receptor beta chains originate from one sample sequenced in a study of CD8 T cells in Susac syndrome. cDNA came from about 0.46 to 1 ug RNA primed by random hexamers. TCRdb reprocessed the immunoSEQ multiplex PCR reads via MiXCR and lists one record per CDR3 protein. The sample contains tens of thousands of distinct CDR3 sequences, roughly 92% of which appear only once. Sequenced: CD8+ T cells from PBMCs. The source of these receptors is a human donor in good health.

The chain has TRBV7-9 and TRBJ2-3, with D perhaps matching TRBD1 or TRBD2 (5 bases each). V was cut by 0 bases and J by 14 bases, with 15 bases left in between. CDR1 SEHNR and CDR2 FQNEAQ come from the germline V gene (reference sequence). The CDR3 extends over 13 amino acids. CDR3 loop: CASSLAVGDPTYF. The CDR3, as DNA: TGTGCCAGCAGCTTAGCCGTGGGGGACCCTACGTATTTT.

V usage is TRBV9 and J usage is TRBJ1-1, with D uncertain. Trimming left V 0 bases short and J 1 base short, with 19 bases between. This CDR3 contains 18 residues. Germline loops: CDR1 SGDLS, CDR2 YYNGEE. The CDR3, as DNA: TGTGCCAGCAGCGTAGTCAGCTGGACGGCGGGCGGGAACACTGAAGCTTTCTTT. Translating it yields CASSVVSWTAGGNTEAFF.

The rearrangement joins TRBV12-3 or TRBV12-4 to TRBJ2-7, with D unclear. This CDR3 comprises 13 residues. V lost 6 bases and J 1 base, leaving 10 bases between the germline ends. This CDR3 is CASRGPESYEQYF. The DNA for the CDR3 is TGTGCCAGCAGAGGACCCGAATCCTACGAGCAGTACTTC.

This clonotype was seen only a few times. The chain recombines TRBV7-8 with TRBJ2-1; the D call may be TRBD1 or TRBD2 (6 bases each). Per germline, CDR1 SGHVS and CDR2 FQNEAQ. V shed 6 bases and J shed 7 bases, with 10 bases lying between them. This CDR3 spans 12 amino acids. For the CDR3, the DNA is TGTGCCAGCAGTAGAGGGGGGAATGAGCAGTTCTTC. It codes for CASSRGGNEQFF. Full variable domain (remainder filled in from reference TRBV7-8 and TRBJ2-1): GAGVSQSPRYKVAKRGQDVALRCDPISGHVSLFWYQQALGQGPEFLTYFQNEAQLDKSGLPSDRFFAERPEGSVSTLKIQRTQQEDSAVYLCASSRGGNEQFFGPGTRLTVL.

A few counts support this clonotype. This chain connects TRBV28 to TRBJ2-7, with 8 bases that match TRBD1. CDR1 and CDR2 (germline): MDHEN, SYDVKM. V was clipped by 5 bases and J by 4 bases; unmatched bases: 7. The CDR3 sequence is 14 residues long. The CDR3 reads CASSPGGEEYEQYF. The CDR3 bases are TGTGCCAGCAGTCCAGGGGGCGAAGAGTACGAGCAGTACTTC.

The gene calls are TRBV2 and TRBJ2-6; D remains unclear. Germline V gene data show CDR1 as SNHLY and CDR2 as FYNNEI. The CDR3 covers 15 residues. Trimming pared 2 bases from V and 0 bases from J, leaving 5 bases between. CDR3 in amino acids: CASSEPFSGANVLTF. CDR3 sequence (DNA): TGTGCCAGCAGTGAACCTTTCTCTGGGGCCAACGTCCTGACTTTC.

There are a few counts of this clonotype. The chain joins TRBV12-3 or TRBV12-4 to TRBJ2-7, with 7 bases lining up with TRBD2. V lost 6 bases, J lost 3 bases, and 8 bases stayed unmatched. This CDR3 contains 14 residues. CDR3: CASSAGSGGYEQYF. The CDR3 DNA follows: TGTGCCAGCAGCGCGGGGTCGGGAGGCTACGAGCAGTACTTC.

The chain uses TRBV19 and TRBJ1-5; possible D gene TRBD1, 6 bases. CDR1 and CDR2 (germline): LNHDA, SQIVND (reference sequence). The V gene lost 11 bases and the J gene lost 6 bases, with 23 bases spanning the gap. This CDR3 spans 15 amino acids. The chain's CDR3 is CASETAGGVFQPQHF. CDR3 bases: TGTGCCTCCGAAACGGCGGGGGGCGTATTTCAGCCCCAGCATTTT.

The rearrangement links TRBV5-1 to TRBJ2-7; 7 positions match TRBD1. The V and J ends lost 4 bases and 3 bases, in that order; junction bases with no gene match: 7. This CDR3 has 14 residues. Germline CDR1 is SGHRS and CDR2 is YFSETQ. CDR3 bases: TGCGCCAGCAGCCTCCGGGACAGACTCTACGAGCAGTACTTC. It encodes CASSLRDRLYEQYF.

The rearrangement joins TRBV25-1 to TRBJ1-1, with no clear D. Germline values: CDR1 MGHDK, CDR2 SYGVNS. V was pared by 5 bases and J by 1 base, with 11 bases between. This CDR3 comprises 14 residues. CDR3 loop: CASSNRQANTEAFF. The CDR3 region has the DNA TGTGCCAGCAGTAACCGGCAGGCGAACACTGAAGCTTTCTTT.

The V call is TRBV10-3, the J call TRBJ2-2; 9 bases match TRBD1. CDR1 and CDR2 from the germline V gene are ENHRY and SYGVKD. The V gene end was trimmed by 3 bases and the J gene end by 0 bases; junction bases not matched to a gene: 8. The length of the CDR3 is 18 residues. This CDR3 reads CAISDEDRGPTNTGELFF. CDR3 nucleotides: TGTGCCATCAGTGATGAGGACAGGGGCCCAACGAACACCGGGGAGCTGTTTTTT.

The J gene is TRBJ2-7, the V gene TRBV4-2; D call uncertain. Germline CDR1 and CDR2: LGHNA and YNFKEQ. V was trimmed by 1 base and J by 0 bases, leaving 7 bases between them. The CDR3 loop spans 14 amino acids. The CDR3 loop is CASSQALDSYEQYF. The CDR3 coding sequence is TGTGCCAGCAGCCAAGCGCTAGACTCCTACGAGCAGTACTTC.

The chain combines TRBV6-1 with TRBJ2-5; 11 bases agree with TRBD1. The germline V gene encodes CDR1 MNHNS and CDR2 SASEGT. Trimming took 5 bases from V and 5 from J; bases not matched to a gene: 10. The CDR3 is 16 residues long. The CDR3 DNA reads TGTGCCAGCAGTCTGTGGACAGGGGGCCTAGAGGAGACCCAGTACTTC. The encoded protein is CASSLWTGGLEETQYF.

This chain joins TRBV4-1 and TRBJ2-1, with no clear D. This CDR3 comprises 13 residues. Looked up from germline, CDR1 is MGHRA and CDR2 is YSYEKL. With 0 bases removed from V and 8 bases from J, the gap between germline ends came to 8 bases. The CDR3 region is CASSQEDDDEQFF. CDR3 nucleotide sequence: TGCGCCAGCAGCCAAGAAGACGATGATGAGCAGTTCTTC.

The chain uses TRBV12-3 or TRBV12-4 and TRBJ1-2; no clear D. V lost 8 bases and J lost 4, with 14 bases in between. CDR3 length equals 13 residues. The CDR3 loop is CASSNREGYGYTF. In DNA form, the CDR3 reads TGTGCCAGCTCCAACAGAGAAGGCTATGGCTACACCTTC.

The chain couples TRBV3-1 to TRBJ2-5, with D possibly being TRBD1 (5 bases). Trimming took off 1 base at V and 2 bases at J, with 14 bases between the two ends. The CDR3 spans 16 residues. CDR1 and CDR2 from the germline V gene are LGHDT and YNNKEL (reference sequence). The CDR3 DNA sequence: TGTGCCAGCAGCCAAGCCTTCGACAGATATCAAGAGACCCAGTACTTC. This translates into CASSQAFDRYQETQYF.

CDR3 region: CASSLSEYSNQPQHF. The DNA for the CDR3 is TGTGCCAGCAGTTTATCGGAGTATAGCAATCAGCCCCAGCATTTT. The chain has TRBV27 and TRBJ1-5; the D is unclear. V lost 0 bases and J lost 0, with 6 bases in between. Germline CDR1 is MNHEY and CDR2 is SMNVEV (reference sequence). The CDR3 is 15 amino acids.